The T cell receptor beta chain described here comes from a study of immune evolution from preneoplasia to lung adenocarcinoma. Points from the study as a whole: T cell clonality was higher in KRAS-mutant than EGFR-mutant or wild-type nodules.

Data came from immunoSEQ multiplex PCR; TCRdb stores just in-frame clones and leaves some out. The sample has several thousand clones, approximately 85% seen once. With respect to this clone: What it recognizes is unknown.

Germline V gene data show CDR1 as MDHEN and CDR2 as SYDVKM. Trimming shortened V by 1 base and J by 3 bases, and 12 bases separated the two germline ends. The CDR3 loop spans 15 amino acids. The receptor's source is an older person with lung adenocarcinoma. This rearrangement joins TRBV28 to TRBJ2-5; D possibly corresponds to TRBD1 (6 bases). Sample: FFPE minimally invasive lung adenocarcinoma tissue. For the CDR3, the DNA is TGTGCCAGCAGTTTATCCTCGACAGGAAAAGAGACCCAGTACTTC. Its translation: CASSLSSTGKETQYF.